This T cell receptor (beta chain) was recovered during a study of cytomegalovirus exposure and HLA in healthy donors. Study-level background: Some 85 million unique TCRs, all from HLA-typed donors, were included in an early release of the data.

Germline values: CDR1 LNHDA, CDR2 SQIVND (reference sequence). V lost 1 base, J lost 2 bases, and 14 bases lay in between. The CDR3 has 16 amino acids. The study, taken as a whole, reports: The authors reported that TCR beta sequences could predict HLA-A and HLA-B alleles. These predictions were accurate for most subjects in the first cohort. Versus the approximately 700-donor mean, an Asian-associated ancestry cluster reportedly showed fewer N-insertions in a later analysis.

There were likely unrecorded immune exposures, though donors were nominally healthy when sampled. PCR employed 60 Vbeta and 13 Jbeta primers. Some clones are missing from TCRdb's copy, which holds only in-frame ones; the method was immunoSEQ multiplex PCR. The sample holds about 160,000 clones; approximately 82% are singletons and the top ten take under 6.5%. Comments on this clone: As yet, its antigen is unknown.

This sequence originates from a man aged 50-59 years in good health and CMV-seropositive. The V gene is TRBV19, the J gene TRBJ1-2, with D perhaps TRBD1 (6 bases). The specimen was PBMCs. The CDR3 DNA reads TGTGCCAGTAGTATAGGTACACAGGGTCGGAACTATGGCTACACCTTC. This gives the protein CASSIGTQGRNYGYTF.